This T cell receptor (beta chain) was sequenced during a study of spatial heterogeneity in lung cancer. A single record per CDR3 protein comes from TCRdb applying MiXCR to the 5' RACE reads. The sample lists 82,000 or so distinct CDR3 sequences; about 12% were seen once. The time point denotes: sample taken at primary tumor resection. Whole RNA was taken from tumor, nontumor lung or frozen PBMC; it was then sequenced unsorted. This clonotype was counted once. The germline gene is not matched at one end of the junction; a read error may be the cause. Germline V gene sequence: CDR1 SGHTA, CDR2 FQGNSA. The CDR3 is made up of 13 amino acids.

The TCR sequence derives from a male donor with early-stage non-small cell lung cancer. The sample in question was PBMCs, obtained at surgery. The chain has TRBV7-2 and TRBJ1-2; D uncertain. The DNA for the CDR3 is TGTGCCAGCAGCTTAAGTAGGATATATGGCAACACCTTC. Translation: CASSLSRIYGNTF.